This entry lists 2 T cell receptor beta chains sequenced from one sample in a study of vaccination and CD4 T cells after COVID-19 (dated by TCRdb to 2021 to 2024). The library was obtained by PCR. Sequencer: Illumina iSeq 100. At the Johns Hopkins FTIC core, DNA from the cultured CD4+ T cells underwent TCR sequencing with the Oncomine TCR Beta short-read assay. TCRdb took the public reads, trimmed them with fastp at Q25, ran MiXCR for clone calling and kept in-frame beta chains. Each CDR3 protein appears once, grouped with its most common genes and DNA. The sample table lists 20,000 to 25,000 distinct CDR3 sequences, 40% to 50% of them with a count of one. The ten largest clonotypes hold about 20% of the sample. Which antigens these TCRs recognize remains unknown. Per the publication, the treatment or condition label means: roughly 11-day PBMC culture with coronavirus spike peptide pools or control peptides (ViraFEST assay).

Sample: CD4+ T cells from blood, cultured in vitro, taken before SARS-CoV-2 vaccination. Every receptor here comes from a human donor who received a COVID-19 vaccine.

On this clonotype itself: One junction end disagrees with the germline gene, perhaps due to a read error. The CDR3 region has the DNA TGCAGCATTGATCACGGGGAGGGGGTCCTCTATGGCTACACCTTC. Protein product: CSIDHGEGVLYGYTF. The rearrangement links TRBV29-1 to TRBJ1-2; D perhaps matches TRBD1 (6 bases). Germline V gives CDR1 SQVTM, CDR2 ANQGSEA. This CDR3 is built from 15 residues.

This clonotype was observed a handful of times. The J gene is TRBJ1-2, the V gene TRBV5-1, with D possibly being TRBD1 (5 bases). Per germline, CDR1 SGHRS and CDR2 YFSETQ. With 1 base removed from V and 4 bases from J, the gap between germline ends came to 14 bases. CDR3 length: 15 amino acids. The CDR3 is CASSLFPSRVYGYTF. CDR3 in DNA: TGCGCCAGCAGCTTGTTCCCGAGCAGGGTCTATGGCTACACCTTC.